This passage covers 16 T cell receptor beta chains from one sample sequenced in a study of OX40 agonist ivuxolimab in advanced cancers. Assay: immunoSEQ multiplex PCR; the TCRdb copy retains only in-frame clones and omits some. The sample lists under 20,000 clones; 68% were seen once. The specimen was CD4+ or CD8+ T cells sorted from blood, collected in a trial of the OX40 agonist ivuxolimab. These receptors all come from an adult with an advanced solid tumor such as melanoma, head and neck, liver or kidney cancer.

This chain connects TRBV5-6 to TRBJ2-3; either TRBD1 or TRBD2 may supply D (6 bases each). Per germline, CDR1 SGHDT and CDR2 YYEEEE. The V gene lost 4 bases and the J gene lost 0 bases, with 12 bases spanning the gap. The CDR3 contains 15 residues. In nucleotides, the CDR3 is TGTGCCAGCAGCCCCGGGGGCGGTAGCACAGATACGCAGTATTTT. This translates into CASSPGGGSTDTQYF.

The chain is built from TRBV4-2 and TRBJ2-3; the D call may be TRBD1 or TRBD2 (5 bases each). The CDR3 length is 17 residues. Germline V gene data show CDR1 as LGHNA and CDR2 as YNFKEQ. V lost 0 bases, J lost 1 base, and 14 bases lay in between. CDR3 in amino acids: CASSQDRTGRGTDTQYF. The DNA of the CDR3 is TGTGCCAGCAGCCAAGATAGGACGGGGCGGGGCACAGATACGCAGTATTTT.

With regard to this clone: The same CDR3 can be traced to other DNA sequences in this sample. The genes are TRBV5-4 and TRBJ2-7; 7 nucleotides match TRBD1. The CDR3 has 14 residues. Per the germline V gene, CDR1 is SGHNT and CDR2 is YYREEE (reference sequence). After removal of 0 bases from V and 3 bases from J, the junction contained 3 bases not matched to a gene. For the CDR3, the DNA is TGTGCCAGCAGCTTGGACAGGGGTGACTACGAGCAGTACTTC. Protein: CASSLDRGDYEQYF.

This clone is medium-sized in the sample. CDR3: CASSLKGVGNTIYF. CDR3 coding DNA: TGTGCCAGCAGCTTGAAAGGGGTAGGAAACACCATATATTTT. The chain joins TRBV5-6 to TRBJ1-3; possible D gene TRBD1, 5 bases. The V gene lost 1 base and the J gene lost 4 bases, with 9 bases spanning the gap. The V gene's germline CDR1 is SGHDT and CDR2 YYEEEE. The CDR3 totals 14 residues.

J is TRBJ1-3 and V is TRBV15; maybe TRBD1 (6 bases). The CDR3 is 16 residues long. V lost 5 bases and J 3 bases, leaving 17 bases between the germline ends. Germline V gene lookup returns CDR1 LNHNV and CDR2 YYDKDF (reference sequence). CDR3: CATSEPGELSGNTIYF. CDR3 DNA sequence: TGTGCCACCAGCGAGCCAGGGGAGCTGAGTGGAAACACCATATATTTT.

This clone was seen just once. V gene TRBV28 combines with J gene TRBJ2-7, with 8 bases lining up with TRBD1. Germline assignment: CDR1 MDHEN and CDR2 SYDVKM. Trimming cost V 2 bases and J 2 bases; bases outside gene matches: 8. The CDR3 consists of 16 residues. CDR3 loop: CASSLGQGAGTYEQYF. The CDR3 DNA sequence: TGTGCCAGCAGTTTAGGGCAGGGGGCTGGAACCTACGAGCAGTACTTC.

The rearrangement links TRBV27 to TRBJ1-5; 9 bases agree with TRBD1. J gave up 5 bases and V 0 bases, and 5 bases lay outside the gene matches. The CDR3 sequence is 16 residues long. Germline CDR1 is MNHEY and CDR2 is SMNVEV (reference sequence). DNA of the CDR3: TGTGCCAGCAGTTTATCGGGACAGGGCAAGGATCAGCCCCAGCATTTT. Its protein product is CASSLSGQGKDQPQHF.

The V call is TRBV7-2, the J call TRBJ1-1; no firm D call. Trimming removed 5 bases at V and 4 bases at J, with 5 bases between. CDR3 length: 11 residues. The germline V gene has CDR1 SGHTA and CDR2 FQGNSA. The CDR3 here is CASSPFTEAFF. CDR3 bases: TGTGCCAGCAGCCCCTTCACTGAAGCTTTCTTT.

The rearrangement joins TRBV13 to TRBJ2-3; 8 bases map to TRBD2. Germline CDR1 PRHDT, CDR2 FYEKMQ (reference sequence). With V trimmed by 4 bases and J by 2 bases, 14 bases remained unmatched. The CDR3 consists of 18 residues. This chain's CDR3 is CASSSGGIAGYNTDTQYF. In DNA form, the CDR3 reads TGTGCCAGCAGCTCGGGCGGGATAGCGGGGTATAACACAGATACGCAGTATTTT.

J is TRBJ2-7 and V is TRBV4-1; TRBD2 matches at 9 bases. V trimming: 4 bases; J trimming: 6 bases; junction bases outside the gene matches: 7. Germline values: CDR1 MGHRA, CDR2 YSYEKL. The CDR3 extends over 14 amino acids. CDR3: CASSPSSGVGEQYF. As DNA, the CDR3 is TGCGCCAGCAGCCCCTCTAGCGGGGTAGGCGAGCAGTACTTC.

The rearrangement uses TRBV4-1 and TRBJ2-3, with D maybe TRBD2 (5 bases). Trimming took 4 bases from V and 6 from J, leaving 17 bases between them. The CDR3 has 15 residues. Germline CDR1 MGHRA, CDR2 YSYEKL. CDR3 sequence: CASSPVRGRWDTQYF. The CDR3 region has the DNA TGCGCCAGCAGCCCAGTTCGGGGTCGCTGGGATACGCAGTATTTT.

This rearrangement joins TRBV11-1 to TRBJ2-5; 7 bases agree with TRBD2. The J call may not be correct, given that the DNA end is closer to TRBJ2-7. The germline V gene encodes CDR1 SGHAT and CDR2 FQDESV (reference sequence). The CDR3 loop spans 13 amino acids. The CDR3 protein is CASSPREAYEQYF. The CDR3 DNA reads as TGTGCCAGCAGCCCCCGGGAGGCCTACGAGCAGTACTTC.

The chain employs TRBV28 and TRBJ1-3; D might be TRBD1 (5 bases). The CDR3 length is 14 residues. Germline lookup yields CDR1 MDHEN and CDR2 SYDVKM. With 5 bases removed from V and 0 bases from J, the gap between germline ends came to 8 bases. The CDR3 loop reads CASSGGYSGNTIYF. DNA of the CDR3: TGTGCCAGCAGTGGGGGGTACTCTGGAAACACCATATATTTT.

This clone was found many times. The rearrangement links TRBV13 to TRBJ1-2; TRBD1 matches 7 bases. V trimming: 2 bases; J trimming: 7 bases; junction bases outside the gene matches: 7. This CDR3 region has 14 residues. The V gene's germline CDR1 is PRHDT and CDR2 FYEKMQ (reference sequence). This CDR3 reads CASSLRDSRSGYTF. Written as DNA, the CDR3 is TGTGCCAGCAGCTTAAGGGACAGTAGATCTGGCTACACCTTC.

The chain employs TRBV6-1 and TRBJ1-1; TRBD1 might be the D (5 bases). The CDR3 totals 15 residues. Per germline, CDR1 MNHNS and CDR2 SASEGT. The V and J ends lost 1 base and 4 bases respectively, with 13 bases between them. This CDR3 is CASSEEEGSGTEAFF. The DNA of the CDR3 is TGTGCCAGCAGTGAAGAGGAGGGGTCGGGCACTGAAGCTTTCTTT.

This clone was counted a few times. The chain couples TRBV5-6 to TRBJ2-7, with no clear D. Germline V CDR1 and CDR2: SGHDT, YYEEEE. This CDR3 is built from 13 residues. V gave up 3 bases and J gave up 3 bases, with 10 bases separating them. CDR3 in DNA: TGTGCCAGCAGCTGGTCCGGGCACTACGAGCAGTACTTC. It specifies CASSWSGHYEQYF.